Listed below are T cell receptor beta chains from one sample, sequenced in a study of technical replicates of blood from several donors. The table came from immunoSEQ multiplex PCR; TCRdb's copy has only in-frame clones and leaves some out. The top ten hold 0.33% of the sample, which has 91,000 or so clones, about 95% seen once. The sequencing sample was made of T cells isolated from PBMCs. The receptor set was obtained from a human donor in good health. The CDR3 runs from the conserved cysteine through the conserved F or W. D genes are given only for firm matches. The listing skips clone size in some rows; elsewhere it reads once, few, many or a size class.

cdr3_aa | cdr3_nt | j_call | d_call | clone_size | v_call
CASSVEGGLSYNEQFF | TGTGCCAGCAGCGTCGAAGGCGGTCTCTCCTACAATGAGCAGTTCTTC | TRBJ2-1 | NA | once | TRBV9
CASSWDREREKLFF | TGTGCCAGCAGCTGGGACAGGGAACGAGAAAAACTGTTTTTT | TRBJ1-4 | TRBD1 | NA | TRBV6-5
CASSVRDTFTYEQYF | TGTGCCAGCAGCGTCCGGGACACGTTTACCTACGAGCAGTACTTC | TRBJ2-7 | NA | NA | TRBV9
CASTIAGAYEQYF | TGTGCCAGCACCATAGCGGGAGCCTACGAGCAGTACTTC | TRBJ2-7 | TRBD2 | NA | TRBV7-8
CARSHVAWNEQFF | TGTGCCAGAAGCCACGTAGCCTGGAATGAGCAGTTCTTC | TRBJ2-1 | NA | NA | TRBV5-3
CASSRGTGGMGETQYF | TGCGCCAGCAGTCGAGGGACAGGGGGTATGGGGGAGACCCAGTACTTC | TRBJ2-5 | TRBD1 | NA | TRBV5-1
CASSLAGGPYEQYF | TGTGCCAGTTCGTTAGCGGGAGGGCCGTACGAGCAGTACTTC | TRBJ2-7 | TRBD2 | NA | TRBV19
CATLAGEGEQYF | TGTGCCACGTTAGCGGGAGAGGGAGAGCAGTACTTC | TRBJ2-7 | TRBD2 | NA | TRBV10-3
CASSLSIVAGFYEQYF | TGTGCCAGCAGTTTATCGATAGTAGCGGGGTTTTACGAGCAGTACTTC | TRBJ2-7 | TRBD2 | NA | TRBV27
CASSRDLRDGYTF | TGTGCCAGCAGTAGGGACTTAAGGGATGGCTACACCTTC | TRBJ1-2 | NA | NA | TRBV6-5
CASSRSGTSGRPGELFF | TGCGCCAGCAGCCGGTCCGGGACTAGCGGGAGGCCCGGGGAGCTGTTTTTT | TRBJ2-2 | TRBD2 | NA | TRBV4-1
CASSEDRGHEQYF | TGTGCCAGCAGCGAAGACAGGGGACACGAGCAGTACTTC | TRBJ2-7 | TRBD1 | NA | TRBV5-4
CASSITHSAGPEGNEQFF | TGTGCCAGTAGTATCACCCATTCAGCGGGACCGGAGGGGAATGAGCAGTTCTTC | TRBJ2-1 | TRBD2 | NA | TRBV19
CASSYRGAGDTQYF | TGTGCCAGCAGTTACCGTGGGGCTGGGGATACGCAGTATTTT | TRBJ2-3 | NA | NA | TRBV6-5
CASSFPGGTEAFF | TGTGCCAGCTCCTTCCCCGGGGGCACTGAAGCTTTCTTT | TRBJ1-1 | NA | NA | TRBV18
CASSYGASALNTEAFF | TGTGCCAGCAGTTACGGGGCGTCCGCCCTGAACACTGAAGCTTTCTTT | TRBJ1-1 | NA | once | TRBV6-5
CASIPGQGDQPQHF | TGTGCCAGTATCCCAGGACAGGGTGATCAGCCCCAGCATTTT | TRBJ1-5 | TRBD1 | NA | TRBV19
CAWVAGGWETQYF | TGTGCCTGGGTGGCAGGGGGCTGGGAGACCCAGTACTTC | TRBJ2-5 | TRBD1 | NA | TRBV30
CAWSVQGAGAKNTIYF | TGTGCCTGGAGTGTACAAGGTGCGGGGGCCAAAAACACCATATATTTT | TRBJ1-3 | NA | NA | TRBV30
CASSSERNTEAFF | TGTGCCAGCAGTAGCGAGAGGAACACTGAAGCTTTCTTT | TRBJ1-1 | NA | NA | TRBV2
CASSRAGGPPGELFF | TGTGCCAGTAGTCGGGCGGGAGGGCCCCCCGGGGAGCTGTTTTTT | TRBJ2-2 | TRBD2 | NA | TRBV19
CAISRPQGTDTEAFF | TGTGCCATCTCCCGACCACAGGGTACGGACACTGAAGCTTTCTTT | TRBJ1-1 | NA | NA | TRBV10-3
CASSSGTSGSSYNEQFF | TGTGCCAGTAGTAGCGGGACTAGCGGGAGCTCCTACAATGAGCAGTTCTTC | TRBJ2-1 | TRBD2 | NA | TRBV19
CASSLTSGNTGELFF | TGTGCCAGCAGCTTAACTAGCGGGAACACCGGGGAGCTGTTTTTT | TRBJ2-2 | TRBD2 | NA | TRBV7-2
CASSEQGADQPQHF | TGTGCCAGCAGCGAACAGGGGGCCGATCAGCCCCAGCATTTT | TRBJ1-5 | TRBD1 | NA | TRBV27
CASISAGRSVNEQFF | TGCGCCAGCATCTCAGCGGGAAGGAGCGTGAATGAGCAGTTCTTC | TRBJ2-1 | TRBD2 | NA | TRBV10-2
CASRTSFVQETQYF | TGTGCCAGCCGGACTAGTTTTGTCCAAGAGACCCAGTACTTC | TRBJ2-5 | TRBD2 | NA | TRBV28
CATSRDLGGFSNQPQHF | TGTGCCACCAGCAGAGATCTAGGGGGTTTTAGCAATCAGCCCCAGCATTTT | TRBJ1-5 | NA | NA | TRBV15
CASSLGGRGFF | TGTGCCAGCAGCTTAGGGGGGAGGGGTTTCTTT | TRBJ1-1 | NA | NA | TRBV11-3